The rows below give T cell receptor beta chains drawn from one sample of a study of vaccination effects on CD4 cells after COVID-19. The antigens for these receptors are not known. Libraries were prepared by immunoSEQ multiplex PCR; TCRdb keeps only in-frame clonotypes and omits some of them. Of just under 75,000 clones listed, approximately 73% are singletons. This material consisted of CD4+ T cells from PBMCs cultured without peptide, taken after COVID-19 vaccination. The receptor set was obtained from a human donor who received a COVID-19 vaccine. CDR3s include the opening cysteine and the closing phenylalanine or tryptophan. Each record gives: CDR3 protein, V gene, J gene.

CASSQDGIGGYTF	TRBV3-1/TRBV3-2	TRBJ1-2
CASSQDANTIYF	TRBV7-2	TRBJ1-3
CASKGGGDNEQFF	TRBV2	TRBJ2-1
CASNDRAMNTEAFF	TRBV19	TRBJ1-1
CASSLVGGLAGFHEQFF	TRBV5-1	TRBJ2-1
CASSEHGSNQPQHF	TRBV6-1	TRBJ1-5
CASSPGQGGGFEAFF	TRBV18	TRBJ1-1
CASRDRAAGNTIYF	TRBV19	TRBJ1-3
CATSRAAEGFEQFF	TRBV15	TRBJ2-1
CASSRDFSGETQYF	TRBV3-1/TRBV3-2	TRBJ2-5
CASSVRRNTGELFF	TRBV9	TRBJ2-2